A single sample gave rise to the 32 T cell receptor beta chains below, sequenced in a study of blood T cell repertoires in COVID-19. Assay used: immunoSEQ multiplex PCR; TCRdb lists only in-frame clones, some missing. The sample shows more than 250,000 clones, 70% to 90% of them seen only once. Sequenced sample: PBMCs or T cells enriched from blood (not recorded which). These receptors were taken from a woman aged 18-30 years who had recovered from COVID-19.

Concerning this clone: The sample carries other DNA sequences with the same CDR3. In DNA, the CDR3 is TGCGCCAGCAGCCAAGTAAGGGGTGGCAATCAGCCCCAGCATTTT. Its protein product is CASSQVRGGNQPQHF. This chain connects TRBV4-1 to TRBJ1-5; D perhaps matches TRBD1 (5 bases). V was shortened by 1 base and J by 2 bases, with 9 bases between the two germline ends. The CDR3 consists of 15 residues. Germline CDR1 reads MGHRA; CDR2 reads YSYEKL.

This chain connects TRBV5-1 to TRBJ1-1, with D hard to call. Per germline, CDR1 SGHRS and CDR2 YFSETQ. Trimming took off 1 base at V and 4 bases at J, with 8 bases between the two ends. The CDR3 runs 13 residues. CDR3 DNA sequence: TGCGCCAGCAGCTTGTGGACTACCACTGAAGCTTTCTTT. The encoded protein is CASSLWTTTEAFF.

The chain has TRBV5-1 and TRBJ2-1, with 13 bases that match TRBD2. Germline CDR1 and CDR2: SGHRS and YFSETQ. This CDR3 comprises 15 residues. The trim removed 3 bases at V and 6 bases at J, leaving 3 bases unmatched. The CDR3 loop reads CASSWRLAGGNEQFF. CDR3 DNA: TGCGCCAGCAGCTGGAGACTAGCGGGGGGCAATGAGCAGTTCTTC.

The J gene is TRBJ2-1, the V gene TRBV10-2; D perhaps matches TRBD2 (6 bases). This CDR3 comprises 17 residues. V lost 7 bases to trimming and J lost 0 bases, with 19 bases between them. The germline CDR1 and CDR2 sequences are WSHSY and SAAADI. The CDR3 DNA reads TGCGCCAGCAAAGATGTGGCGGGGAGCCACTCCTACAATGAGCAGTTCTTC. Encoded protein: CASKDVAGSHSYNEQFF.

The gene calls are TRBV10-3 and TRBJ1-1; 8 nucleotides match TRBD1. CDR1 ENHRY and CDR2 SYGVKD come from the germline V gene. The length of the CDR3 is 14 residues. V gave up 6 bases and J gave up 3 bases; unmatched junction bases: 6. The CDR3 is CAIRDNRGDTEAFF. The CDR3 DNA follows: TGTGCCATCAGGGATAACAGGGGGGACACTGAAGCTTTCTTT.

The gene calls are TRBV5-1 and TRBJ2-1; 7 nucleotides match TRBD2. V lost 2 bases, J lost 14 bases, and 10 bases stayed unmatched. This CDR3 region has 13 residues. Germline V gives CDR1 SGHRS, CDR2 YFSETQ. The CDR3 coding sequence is TGCGCCAGCAGCTTCGCGACTAGCCCGACTAAGTTCTTC. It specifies CASSFATSPTKFF.

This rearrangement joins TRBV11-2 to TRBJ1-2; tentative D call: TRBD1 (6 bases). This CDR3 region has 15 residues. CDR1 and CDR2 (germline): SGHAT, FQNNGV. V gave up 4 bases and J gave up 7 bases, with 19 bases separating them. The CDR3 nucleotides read TGTGCCAGCAGCTCCCGGGACAATACCGGTCGTGGCTACACCTTC. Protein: CASSSRDNTGRGYTF.

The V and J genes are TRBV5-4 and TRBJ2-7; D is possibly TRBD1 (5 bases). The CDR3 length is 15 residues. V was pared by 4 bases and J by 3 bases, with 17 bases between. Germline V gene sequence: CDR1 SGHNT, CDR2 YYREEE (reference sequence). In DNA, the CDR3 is TGTGCCAGCAGCACCGCAGGGTTCGATGGCTACGAGCAGTACTTC. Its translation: CASSTAGFDGYEQYF.

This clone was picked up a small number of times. The CDR3 is CASSRVGPYEQYF. Written as DNA, the CDR3 is TGCGCCAGCAGCCGGGTGGGGCCCTACGAGCAGTACTTC. The gene calls are TRBV5-1 and TRBJ2-7, with D perhaps matching TRBD1 (5 bases). CDR1 SGHRS and CDR2 YFSETQ come from the germline V gene. The CDR3 covers 13 residues. Trimming cost V 4 bases and J 2 bases, with 10 bases left between them.

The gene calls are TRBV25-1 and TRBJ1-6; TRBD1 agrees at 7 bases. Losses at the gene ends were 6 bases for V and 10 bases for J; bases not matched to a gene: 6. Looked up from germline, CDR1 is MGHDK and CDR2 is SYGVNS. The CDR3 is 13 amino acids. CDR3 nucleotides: TGTGCCAGCAGGACAGGGTGGGGATCACCCCTCCACTTT. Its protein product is CASRTGWGSPLHF.

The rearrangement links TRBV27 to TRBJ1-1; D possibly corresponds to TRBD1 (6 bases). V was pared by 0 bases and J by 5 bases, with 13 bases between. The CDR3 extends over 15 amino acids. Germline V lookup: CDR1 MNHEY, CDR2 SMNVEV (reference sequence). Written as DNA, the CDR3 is TGTGCCAGCAGTTTATCGGTGGGGGCGAGGACTGAAGCTTTCTTT. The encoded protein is CASSLSVGARTEAFF.

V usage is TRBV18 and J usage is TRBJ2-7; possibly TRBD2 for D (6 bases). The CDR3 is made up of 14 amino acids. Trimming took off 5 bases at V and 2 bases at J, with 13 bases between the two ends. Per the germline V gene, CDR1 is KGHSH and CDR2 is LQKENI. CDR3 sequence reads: CASSTLSGTYEQYF. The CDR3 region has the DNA TGTGCCAGCTCAACACTTAGCGGAACCTACGAGCAGTACTTC.

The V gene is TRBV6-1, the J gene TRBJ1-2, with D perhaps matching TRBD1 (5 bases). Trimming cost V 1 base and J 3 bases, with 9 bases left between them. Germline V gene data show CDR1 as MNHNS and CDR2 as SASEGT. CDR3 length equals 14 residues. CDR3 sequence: CASSEGRGDYGYTF. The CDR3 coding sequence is TGTGCCAGCAGTGAAGGGCGGGGCGACTATGGCTACACCTTC.

The CDR3 region is CAWAGQPSSGNTIYF. CDR3 sequence (DNA): TGTGCCTGGGCCGGACAGCCGAGCTCTGGAAACACCATATATTTT. This rearrangement joins TRBV30 to TRBJ1-3; possibly TRBD1 for D (6 bases). Germline values: CDR1 GTSNPN, CDR2 SVGIG (reference sequence). The CDR3 consists of 15 residues. The V gene lost 5 bases and the J gene lost 0 bases, with 14 bases spanning the gap.

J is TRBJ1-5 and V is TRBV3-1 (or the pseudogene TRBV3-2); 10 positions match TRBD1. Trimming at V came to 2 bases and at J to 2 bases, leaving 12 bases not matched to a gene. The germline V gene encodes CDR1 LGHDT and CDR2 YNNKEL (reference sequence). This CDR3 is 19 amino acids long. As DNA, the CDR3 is TGTGCCAGCAGCCAAACGTTCGCGGGACAGGGGATGGGCAATCAGCCCCAGCATTTT. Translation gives CASSQTFAGQGMGNQPQHF.

The CDR3 loop reads CATSDIDRAGAEAFF. The DNA for the CDR3 is TGTGCCACCAGTGATATTGACAGGGCGGGCGCTGAAGCTTTCTTT. V gene TRBV24-1 combines with J gene TRBJ1-1, with 7 bases fitting TRBD1. Per germline, CDR1 KGHDR and CDR2 SFDVKD. The J segment lost 6 bases and the V segment lost 3 bases, leaving 9 bases of the junction unmatched. This CDR3 is built from 15 residues.

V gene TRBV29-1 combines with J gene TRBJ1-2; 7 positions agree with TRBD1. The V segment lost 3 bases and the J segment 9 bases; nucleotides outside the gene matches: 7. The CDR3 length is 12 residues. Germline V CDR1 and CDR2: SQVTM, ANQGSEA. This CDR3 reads CSVDRQGGSYTF. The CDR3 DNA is TGCAGCGTTGATCGGCAGGGGGGTAGCTACACCTTC.

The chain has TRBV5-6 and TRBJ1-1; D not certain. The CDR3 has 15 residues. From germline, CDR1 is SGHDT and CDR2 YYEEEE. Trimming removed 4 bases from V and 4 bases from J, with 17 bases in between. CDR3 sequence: CASSPGRGRTTEAFF. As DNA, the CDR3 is TGTGCCAGCAGCCCGGGTAGAGGGAGGACCACTGAAGCTTTCTTT.

CDR3 nucleotides: TGTGCCAGCAGCTTAGATCGGGGGGGATTGATAAGTGGCTACACCTTC. This encodes CASSLDRGGLISGYTF. The V gene is TRBV11-2, the J gene TRBJ1-2, with D perhaps TRBD1 (5 bases). The germline V and J ends were trimmed by 0 bases and 7 bases, with 18 bases remaining between them. Germline assignment: CDR1 SGHAT and CDR2 FQNNGV. The CDR3 sequence is 16 residues long.

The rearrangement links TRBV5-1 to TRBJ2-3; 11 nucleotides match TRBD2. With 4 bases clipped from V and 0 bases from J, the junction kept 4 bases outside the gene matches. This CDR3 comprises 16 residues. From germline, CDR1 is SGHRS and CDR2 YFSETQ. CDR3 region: CASSPGLAGSTDTQYF. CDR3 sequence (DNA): TGCGCCAGCAGCCCTGGACTAGCGGGCAGCACAGATACGCAGTATTTT. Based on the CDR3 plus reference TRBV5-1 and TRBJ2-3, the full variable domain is KAGVTQTPRYLIKTRGQQVTLSCSPISGHRSVSWYQQTPGQGLQFLFEYFSETQRNKGNFPGRFSGRQFSNSRSEMNVSTLELGDSALYLCASSPGLAGSTDTQYFGPGTRLTVL.

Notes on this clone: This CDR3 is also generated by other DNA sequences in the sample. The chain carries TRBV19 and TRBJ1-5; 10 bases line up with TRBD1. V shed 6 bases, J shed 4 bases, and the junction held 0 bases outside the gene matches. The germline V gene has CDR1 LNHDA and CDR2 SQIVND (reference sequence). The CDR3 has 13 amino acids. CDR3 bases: TGTGCCAGTAGGGGACAGGGGAATCAGCCCCAGCATTTT. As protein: CASRGQGNQPQHF.

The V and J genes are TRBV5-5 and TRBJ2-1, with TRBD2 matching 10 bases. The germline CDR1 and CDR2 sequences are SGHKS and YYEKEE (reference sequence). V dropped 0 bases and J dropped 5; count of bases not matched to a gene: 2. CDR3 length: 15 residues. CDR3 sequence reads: CASSLGTSGDNEQFF. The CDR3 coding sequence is TGTGCCAGCAGCTTGGGGACTAGCGGAGACAATGAGCAGTTCTTC.

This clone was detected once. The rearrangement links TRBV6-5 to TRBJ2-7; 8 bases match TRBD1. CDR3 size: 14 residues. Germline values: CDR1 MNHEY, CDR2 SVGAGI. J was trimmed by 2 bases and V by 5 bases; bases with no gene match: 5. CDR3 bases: TGTGCCAGCAGTCCCGGGACAGGACCCTACGAGCAGTACTTC. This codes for CASSPGTGPYEQYF.

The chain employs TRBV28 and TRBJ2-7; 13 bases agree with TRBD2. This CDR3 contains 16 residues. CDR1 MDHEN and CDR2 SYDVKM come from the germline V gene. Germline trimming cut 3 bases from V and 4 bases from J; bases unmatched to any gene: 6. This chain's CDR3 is CASSFRLAGGVYEQYF. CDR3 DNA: TGTGCCAGCAGTTTCCGACTAGCGGGAGGTGTATACGAGCAGTACTTC.

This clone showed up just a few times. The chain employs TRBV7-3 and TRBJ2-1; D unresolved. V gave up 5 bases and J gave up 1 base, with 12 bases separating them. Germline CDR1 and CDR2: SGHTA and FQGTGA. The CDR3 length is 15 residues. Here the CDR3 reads CASSTSPGSYNEQFF. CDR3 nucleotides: TGTGCCAGCAGCACTTCACCCGGGTCCTACAATGAGCAGTTCTTC.

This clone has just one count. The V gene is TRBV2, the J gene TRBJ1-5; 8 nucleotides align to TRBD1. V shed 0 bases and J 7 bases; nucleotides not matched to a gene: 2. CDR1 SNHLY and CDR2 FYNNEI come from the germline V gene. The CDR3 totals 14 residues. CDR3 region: CASSEADRAQPQHF. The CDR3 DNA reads TGTGCCAGCAGTGAAGCGGACAGGGCGCAGCCCCAGCATTTT.

The CDR3 nucleotides read TGTGCCAGCAGCCGCAGGGGATACGAGCAGTACTTC. Its translation: CASSRRGYEQYF. The gene calls are TRBV5-6 and TRBJ2-7, with D possibly being TRBD1 (6 bases). The CDR3 runs to 12 residues. The germline V and J ends were trimmed by 4 bases and 4 bases, with 9 bases remaining between them. Per germline, CDR1 SGHDT and CDR2 YYEEEE.

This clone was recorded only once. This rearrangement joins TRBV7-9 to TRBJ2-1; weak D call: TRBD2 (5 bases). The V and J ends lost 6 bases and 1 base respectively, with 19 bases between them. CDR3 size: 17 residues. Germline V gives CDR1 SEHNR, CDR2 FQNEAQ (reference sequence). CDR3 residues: CASRPELREGSYNEQFF. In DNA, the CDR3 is TGTGCCAGCAGACCAGAGCTGAGGGAAGGGTCCTACAATGAGCAGTTCTTC.

CDR3 loop: CASSLVTGDSPLHF. CDR3 coding DNA: TGCGCCAGCAGCTTGGTCACAGGGGATTCACCCCTCCACTTT. The V call is TRBV5-1, the J call TRBJ1-6, with 7 bases fitting TRBD1. The germline gives CDR1 SGHRS, CDR2 YFSETQ. This CDR3 spans 14 amino acids. J was trimmed by 8 bases and V by 0 bases; bases with no gene match: 2.

The CDR3 DNA reads TGCGCCAGCAGCTCTCTAGCGGGCTCCTACAATGAGCAGTTCTTC. Amino acids: CASSSLAGSYNEQFF. The chain carries TRBV5-1 and TRBJ2-1; 8 bases map to TRBD2. V lost 3 bases, J lost 0 bases, and 2 bases stayed unmatched. The germline gives CDR1 SGHRS, CDR2 YFSETQ. This CDR3 is built from 15 residues.

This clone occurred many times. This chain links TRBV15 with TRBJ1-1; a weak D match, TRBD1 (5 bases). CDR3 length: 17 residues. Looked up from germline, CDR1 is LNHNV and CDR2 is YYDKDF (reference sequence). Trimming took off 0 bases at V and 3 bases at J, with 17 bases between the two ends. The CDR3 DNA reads TGTGCCACCAGCAGAGATGAGGTTGGCAGGGTCTACACTGAAGCTTTCTTT. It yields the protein CATSRDEVGRVYTEAFF.

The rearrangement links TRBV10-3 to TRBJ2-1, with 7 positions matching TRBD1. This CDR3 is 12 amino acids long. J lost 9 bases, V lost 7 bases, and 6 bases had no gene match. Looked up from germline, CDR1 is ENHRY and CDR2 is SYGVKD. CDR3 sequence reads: CAIKGQSTEQFF. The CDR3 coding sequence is TGTGCCATCAAGGGACAGTCAACTGAGCAGTTCTTC.